These 6 T cell receptor beta chains were all obtained from the same sample, sequenced in a study of response to subunit inactivated influenza vaccine. TCRdb redid the calling of the RT-PCR reads with MiXCR, one entry per CDR3 protein. The profile shows about 650,000 distinct CDR3 sequences, 14% of them singletons. Specimen: PBMCs from blood, collected roughly 15 days before vaccination. Every receptor here comes from a man aged 50 to 59 who received an inactivated influenza vaccine.

The chain recombines TRBV7-2 with TRBJ1-5, with D uncertain. Trimming removed 0 bases from V and 7 bases from J, with 13 bases in between. The CDR3 loop spans 15 amino acids. CDR1 is SGHTA and CDR2 is FQGNSA in the germline V gene. The CDR3 nucleotides are TGTGCCAGCAGCTTAGCCTCAGGTTCTTGGCAGCCCCAGCATTTT. Amino acids: CASSLASGSWQPQHF.

The V and J genes are TRBV10-3 and TRBJ2-3; 8 nucleotides align to TRBD2. V gave up 2 bases and J gave up 5 bases; unmatched junction bases: 9. The CDR3 spans 16 residues. CDR1 and CDR2 (germline): ENHRY, SYGVKD. CDR3 residues: CAISEPGGLAGDTQYF. DNA of the CDR3: TGTGCCATCAGTGAGCCGGGGGGGCTAGCGGGAGATACGCAGTATTTT.

This clonotype was counted many times. This chain uses TRBV4-3 with TRBJ1-1, with D tentatively TRBD1 (6 bases). Trimming stripped 4 bases from V and 5 bases from J, with 11 bases between. Germline V gives CDR1 LGHNA, CDR2 YSLEER. The CDR3 spans 13 residues. This CDR3 is CASSRTGQTEAFF. The CDR3 DNA is TGCGCCAGCAGCCGAACGGGACAAACTGAAGCTTTCTTT.

This chain uses TRBV28 with TRBJ2-7; possible D gene TRBD2, 5 bases. The CDR3 is 14 residues long. The V gene's germline CDR1 is MDHEN and CDR2 SYDVKM. V dropped 3 bases and J dropped 2 bases, with 11 bases sitting between them. In DNA form, the CDR3 reads TGTGCCAGCAGTTTCCACGGGGAGACCTACGAGCAGTACTTC. This translates into CASSFHGETYEQYF.

The chain couples TRBV7-9 to TRBJ2-3; 7 bases map to TRBD1. CDR1 and CDR2 (germline): SEHNR, FQNEAQ (reference sequence). V gave up 5 bases and J gave up 4 bases; unmatched junction bases: 9. The CDR3 sequence is 15 residues long. The CDR3 nucleotides are TGTGCCAGCAGCCCAACACAGGGGATGGCAGATACGCAGTATTTT. This translates into CASSPTQGMADTQYF. Full variable domain (remainder filled in from reference TRBV7-9 and TRBJ2-3): DTGVSQNPRHKITKRGQNVTFRCDPISEHNRLYWYRQTLGQGPEFLTYFQNEAQLEKSRLLSDRFSAERPKGSFSTLEIQRTEQGDSAMYLCASSPTQGMADTQYFGPGTRLTVL.

The V gene is TRBV12-3 or TRBV12-4, the J gene TRBJ1-5; tentative D call: TRBD1 (5 bases). The ends were cut back, 3 bases at V and 10 bases at J, with 10 bases in the middle. The CDR3 extends over 12 amino acids. The CDR3 DNA follows: TGTGCCAGCAGTTTCCCCGGGGGACCCCAGCATTTT. Its protein product is CASSFPGGPQHF.